Listed below are T cell receptor beta chains from one sample, sequenced in a study of graft-versus-host responses after intestinal transplantation. Clones were sequenced by immunoSEQ multiplex PCR, and TCRdb holds only the in-frame ones, with some missing. Counted here are about 71,000 clones, about 92% occurring once; the ten biggest clones make up roughly 1.3%. Antigens of these TCRs are unknown. The material sequenced was unstimulated CD8+ T cells sorted from spleen or lymph node cells, taken before intestinal transplant. These receptors originate from a human donor who received an intestinal transplant. The CDR3 runs from the conserved cysteine through the conserved F or W. D genes are given only for firm matches. Some rows mark clone size as missing; the rest say once, few, many or name a class of expanded clone.

J gene | V gene | clone size | D gene | CDR3 DNA | CDR3 protein
TRBJ2-3 | TRBV5-6 | NA | NA | TGTGCCAGCAGCTTCCCGACAGCTGGGGATACGCAGTATTTT | CASSFPTAGDTQYF
TRBJ1-3 | TRBV9 | NA | NA | TGTGCCAGCAGCCCCCCTTCTGGAAACACCATATATTTT | CASSPPSGNTIYF
TRBJ1-5 | TRBV6-5 | once | NA | TGTGCCAGCAGGGACGGACATAGCAATCAGCCCCAGCATTTT | CASRDGHSNQPQHF
TRBJ1-2 | TRBV7-6 | once | TRBD1 | TGTGCCAGCAGCTTCGGGACAGGGGCCGCGGGTGGCTACACCTTC | CASSFGTGAAGGYTF
TRBJ1-1 | TRBV6-1 | NA | NA | TGTGCCAGCAGTGAAACAGCGAACACTGAAGCTTTCTTT | CASSETANTEAFF
TRBJ2-3 | TRBV4-1 | NA | TRBD1 | TGCGCCAGCAGCCAGAAGCCGGGACAGGGGGCAGATACGCAGTATTTT | CASSQKPGQGADTQYF
TRBJ1-3 | TRBV27 | NA | NA | TGTGCCAGCAGTCCCTCTACCGGGACAAGAAACACCATATATTTT | CASSPSTGTRNTIYF
TRBJ1-2 | TRBV7-9 | NA | TRBD1 | TGTGCCAGCAGCTTAGCGGGGACAGCTAACTATGGCTACACCTTC | CASSLAGTANYGYTF
TRBJ1-4 | TRBV11-2 | few | NA | TGTGCCAGCAGGCACATCGGGGGGAGTAATGAAAAACTGTTTTTT | CASRHIGGSNEKLFF
TRBJ1-2 | TRBV19 | NA | NA | TGTGCCAGTAGTGCGTATGGCTACACCTTC | CASSAYGYTF
TRBJ2-1 | TRBV27 | NA | TRBD2 | TGTGCCAGCAGTTTAGGTTCTAGCGGGGTTTACAATGAGCAGTTCTTC | CASSLGSSGVYNEQFF
TRBJ2-3 | TRBV5-6 | NA | NA | TGTGCCAGCAGCTTTGGCAGGGGCGGCACAGATACGCAGTATTTT | CASSFGRGGTDTQYF
TRBJ2-5 | TRBV2 | NA | TRBD2 | TGTGCCAGCAGCGACCCAGTACTAGCGGGGGGGGAGACCCAGTACTTC | CASSDPVLAGGETQYF
TRBJ2-1 | TRBV15 | NA | NA | TGTGCCACCAGACATCCCCTCTACAATGAGCAGTTCTTC | CATRHPLYNEQFF
TRBJ2-7 | TRBV19 | NA | NA | TGTGCCAGTAGTGACGGGGACACTCCCTACGAGCAGTACTTC | CASSDGDTPYEQYF
TRBJ2-7 | TRBV5-6 | NA | NA | TGTGCCAGCAGCTTGGGGGACACATACGAGCAGTACTTC | CASSLGDTYEQYF
TRBJ1-6 | TRBV4-1 | NA | NA | TGCGCCAGCAGCCAAGATAGCGCAGGGGCCTCACCCCTCCACTTT | CASSQDSAGASPLHF
TRBJ2-7 | TRBV14 | NA | NA | TGTGCCAGCAGCCTCGGGGTTGGGTTGTTGTACTTC | CASSLGVGLLYF
TRBJ1-1 | TRBV6-1 | NA | NA | TGTGCCAGCAGTGAGAGTCCGAACACTGAAGCTTTCTTT | CASSESPNTEAFF
TRBJ2-5 | TRBV25-1 | NA | NA | TGTGCCAGCAGTGAATTTGCCGGGGATCAAGAGACCCAGTACTTC | CASSEFAGDQETQYF
TRBJ2-2 | TRBV4-1 | NA | TRBD1 | TGCGCCAGCAGCCAAGTCCTTGGGGGACAGGCGTACACCGGGGAGCTGTTTTTT | CASSQVLGGQAYTGELFF
TRBJ1-5 | TRBV10-3 | NA | TRBD1 | TGTGCCATCCGGGACAGGGGGGAAAATCAGCCCCAGCATTTT | CAIRDRGENQPQHF
TRBJ2-7 | TRBV6-5 | NA | NA | TGTGCCAGCAGTTACTCGGGGCCCCCCTACGAGCAGTACTTC | CASSYSGPPYEQYF
TRBJ2-5 | TRBV11-2 | NA | TRBD1 | TGTGCCAGCAGCTTAGGGACAGGGGCACAAGAGACCCAGTACTTC | CASSLGTGAQETQYF
TRBJ2-7 | TRBV5-1 | once | TRBD1 | TGCGCCAGCAGCTTCGGGCAGGGGGTCTACGAGCAGTACTTC | CASSFGQGVYEQYF
TRBJ1-1 | TRBV11-2 | NA | TRBD1 | TGTGCCAGCAGCGCCCCCGGGACAGGGGACACTGAAGCTTTCTTT | CASSAPGTGDTEAFF
TRBJ2-3 | TRBV4-2 | NA | NA | TGTGCCAGCAGCCAACCGCATCTGGGGCACACAGATACGCAGTATTTT | CASSQPHLGHTDTQYF
TRBJ1-2 | TRBV5-6 | once | NA | TGTGCCAGCAGCTTCGGTCCAGAGTCAGGCTTTAACTATGGCTACACCTTC | CASSFGPESGFNYGYTF
TRBJ2-7 | TRBV29-1 | NA | NA | TGCAGCGTTGTGAGTAGCGGAGGGTCCTACGAGCAGTACTTC | CSVVSSGGSYEQYF
TRBJ2-7 | TRBV29-1 | NA | TRBD2 | TGCAGCGTTGGAAGCGGGGGGTACGAGCAGTACTTC | CSVGSGGYEQYF
TRBJ2-1 | TRBV5-6 | once | NA | TGTGCCAGCAGCTTGATGGTAGCATTGCTAGGCTCCTACAATGAGCAGTTCTTC | CASSLMVALLGSYNEQFF
TRBJ1-4 | TRBV2 | NA | NA | TGTGCCAGCACTACCCCGGCGGGGAGGGACGAAAAACTGTTTTTT | CASTTPAGRDEKLFF
TRBJ2-1 | TRBV11-1 | NA | TRBD1 | TGTGCCAGCAGCTTAGGGTCAGGGGGCAATGAGCAGTTCTTC | CASSLGSGGNEQFF
TRBJ1-1 | TRBV5-1 | NA | TRBD1 | TGCGCCAGCAGCTTACTAGGTCCCACGGGACAGGGGAGGAACACTGAAGCTTTCTTT | CASSLLGPTGQGRNTEAFF
TRBJ2-1 | TRBV19 | once | TRBD1 | TGTGCCAGTAAACGTTCGGGGACAGGTCCCAATGAGCAGTTCTTC | CASKRSGTGPNEQFF
TRBJ2-1 | TRBV5-6 | NA | NA | TGTGCCACCAGCGAGAGCTCCTACAATGAGCAGTTCTTC | CATSESSYNEQFF
TRBJ2-3 | TRBV9 | NA | NA | TGTGCCAGCAGCGTAGAGGGTAGCGGCCCAGATACGCAGTATTTT | CASSVEGSGPDTQYF
TRBJ1-1 | TRBV4-1 | NA | NA | TGCGCCAGCAGCCAAGTGGGGGGTACTGAAGCTTTCTTT | CASSQVGGTEAFF
TRBJ1-1 | TRBV5-1 | NA | NA | TGCGCCAGCCGCGACCTGAAACCGGACAGGAACACTGAAGCTTTCTTT | CASRDLKPDRNTEAFF
TRBJ2-7 | TRBV6-1 | NA | TRBD1 | TGTGCCAGCAGTGACGGACAGGGGCCCTACGAGCAGTACTTC | CASSDGQGPYEQYF
TRBJ1-2 | TRBV29-1 | few | NA | TGCAGCGTTGACGACAGTTTAGGCTACACCTTC | CSVDDSLGYTF
TRBJ2-1 | TRBV10-2 | NA | TRBD2 | TGCGCCAGCAGGGGGGTAGCGGGGGGGTGGGAGCAGTTCTTC | CASRGVAGGWEQFF
TRBJ2-2 | TRBV5-4 | NA | NA | TGTGCCAGCAGCTTTGGGGAGGCCGGGGAGCTGTTTTTT | CASSFGEAGELFF
TRBJ2-1 | TRBV9 | NA | TRBD2 | TGTGCCAGCAGCCGCCAGACTAGCGGGGCGGGTAGGGAGCAGTTCTTC | CASSRQTSGAGREQFF
TRBJ1-5 | TRBV11-2 | NA | NA | TGTGCCAGCAGCTTAGATGGGGGGGGCAATCAGCCCCAGCATTTT | CASSLDGGGNQPQHF
TRBJ2-7 | TRBV4-1 | NA | TRBD1 | TGCGCCAGCAGCCAAGACCGGGACAGGGGGTACGAGCAGTACTTC | CASSQDRDRGYEQYF
TRBJ2-3 | TRBV7-9 | NA | NA | TGTGCCAGCAGCTCAAACTTTGTGGAGACAGATACGCAGTATTTT | CASSSNFVETDTQYF
TRBJ1-1 | TRBV6-4 | NA | TRBD1 | TGTGCCAGCAGACAGGGGGCCGAAGCTTTCTTT | CASRQGAEAFF
TRBJ1-2 | TRBV11-2 | NA | NA | TGTGCCAGCAGCTTAGGGCTCCCCTATGGCTACACCTTC | CASSLGLPYGYTF